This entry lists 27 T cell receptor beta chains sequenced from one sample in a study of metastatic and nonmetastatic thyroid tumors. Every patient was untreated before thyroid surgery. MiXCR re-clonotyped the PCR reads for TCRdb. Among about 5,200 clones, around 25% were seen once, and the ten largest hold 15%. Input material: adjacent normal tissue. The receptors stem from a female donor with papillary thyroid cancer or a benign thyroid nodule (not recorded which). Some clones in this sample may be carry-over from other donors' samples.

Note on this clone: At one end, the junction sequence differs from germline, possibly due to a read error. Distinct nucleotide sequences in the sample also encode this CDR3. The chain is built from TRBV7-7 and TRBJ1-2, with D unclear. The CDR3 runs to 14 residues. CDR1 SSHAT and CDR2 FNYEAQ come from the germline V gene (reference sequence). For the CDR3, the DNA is TGTGCTAGCAGCTACCCCCGTCCCCTGACAGGCTACACCTTC. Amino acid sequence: CASSYPRPLTGYTF.

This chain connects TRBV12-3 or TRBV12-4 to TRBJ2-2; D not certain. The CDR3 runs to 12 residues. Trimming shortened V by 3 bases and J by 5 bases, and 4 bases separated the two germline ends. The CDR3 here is CASSFGTGELFF. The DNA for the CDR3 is TGTGCCAGCAGTTTTGGGACCGGGGAGCTGTTTTTT.

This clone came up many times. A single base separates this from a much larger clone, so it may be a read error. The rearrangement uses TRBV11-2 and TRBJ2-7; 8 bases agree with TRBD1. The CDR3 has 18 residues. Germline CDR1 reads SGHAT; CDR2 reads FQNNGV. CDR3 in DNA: TGTGCCAGCGGCTTAAATCATCTGAATACAGGGGGGACCTACGAGCAGTACTTC. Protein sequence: CASGLNHLNTGGTYEQYF. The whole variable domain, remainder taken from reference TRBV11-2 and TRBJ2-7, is EAGVAQSPRYKIIEKRQSVAFWCNPISGHATLYWYQQILGQGPKLLIQFQNNGVVDDSQLPKDRFSAERLKGVDSTLKIQPAKLEDSAVYLCASGLNHLNTGGTYEQYFGPGTRLTVT.

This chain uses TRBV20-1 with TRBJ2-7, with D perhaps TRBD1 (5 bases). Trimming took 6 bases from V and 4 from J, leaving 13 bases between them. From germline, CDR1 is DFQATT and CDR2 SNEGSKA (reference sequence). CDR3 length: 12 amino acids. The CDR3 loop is CSAGAAPYEQYF. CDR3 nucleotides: TGCAGTGCAGGGGCCGCCCCTTACGAGCAGTACTTC.

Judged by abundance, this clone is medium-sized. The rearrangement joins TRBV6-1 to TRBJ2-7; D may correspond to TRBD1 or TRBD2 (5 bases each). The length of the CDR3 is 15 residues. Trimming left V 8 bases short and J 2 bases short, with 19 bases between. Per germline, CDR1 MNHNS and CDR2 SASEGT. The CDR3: CASARGAVTPYEQYF. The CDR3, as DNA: TGTGCCAGCGCGAGGGGCGCTGTAACCCCCTACGAGCAGTACTTC.

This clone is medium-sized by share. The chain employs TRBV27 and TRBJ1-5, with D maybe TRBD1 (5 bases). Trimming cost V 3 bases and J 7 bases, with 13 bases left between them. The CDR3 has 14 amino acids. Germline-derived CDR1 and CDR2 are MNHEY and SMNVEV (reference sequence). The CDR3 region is CASSFRGGDQPQHF. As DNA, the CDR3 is TGTGCCAGCAGTTTTCGAGGAGGGGACCAGCCCCAGCATTTT.

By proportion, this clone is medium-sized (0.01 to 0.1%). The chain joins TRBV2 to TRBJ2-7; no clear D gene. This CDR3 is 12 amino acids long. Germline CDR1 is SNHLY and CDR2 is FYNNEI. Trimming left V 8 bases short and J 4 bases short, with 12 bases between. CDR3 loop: CASFGGPYEQYF. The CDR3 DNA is TGTGCCAGCTTCGGCGGTCCTTACGAGCAGTACTTC. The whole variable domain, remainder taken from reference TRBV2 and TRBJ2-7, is EPEVTQTPSHQVTQMGQEVILRCVPISNHLYFYWYRQILGQKVEFLVSFYNNEISEKSEIFDDQFSVERPDGSNFTLKIRSTKLEDSAMYFCASFGGPYEQYFGPGTRLTVT.

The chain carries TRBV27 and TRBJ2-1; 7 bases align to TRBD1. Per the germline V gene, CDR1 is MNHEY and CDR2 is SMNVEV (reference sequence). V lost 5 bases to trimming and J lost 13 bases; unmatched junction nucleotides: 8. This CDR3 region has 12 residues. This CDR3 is CASSTRQGHQFF. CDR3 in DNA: TGTGCCAGCAGTACCAGACAGGGTCATCAGTTCTTC.

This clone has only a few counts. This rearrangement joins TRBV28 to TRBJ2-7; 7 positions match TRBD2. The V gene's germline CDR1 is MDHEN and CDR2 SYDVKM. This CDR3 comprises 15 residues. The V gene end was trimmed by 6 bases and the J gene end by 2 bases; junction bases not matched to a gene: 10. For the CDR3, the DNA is TGTGCCAGCAGAAATCTAGCGGAGCGCACCTACGAGCAGTACTTC. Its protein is CASRNLAERTYEQYF.

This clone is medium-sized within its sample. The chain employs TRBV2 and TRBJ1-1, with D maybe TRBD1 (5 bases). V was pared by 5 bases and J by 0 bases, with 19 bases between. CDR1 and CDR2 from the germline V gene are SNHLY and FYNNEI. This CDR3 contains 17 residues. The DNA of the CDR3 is TGTGCCAGCAGTCGGAGGGGCCAGGGCAAGATGAACACTGAAGCTTTCTTT. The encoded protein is CASSRRGQGKMNTEAFF.

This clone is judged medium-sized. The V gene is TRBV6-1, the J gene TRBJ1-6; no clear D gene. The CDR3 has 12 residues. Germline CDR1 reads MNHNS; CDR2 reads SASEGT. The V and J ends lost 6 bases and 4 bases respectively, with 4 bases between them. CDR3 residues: CASSRYNSPLHF. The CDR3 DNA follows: TGTGCCAGCAGCCGGTATAATTCACCCCTCCACTTT.

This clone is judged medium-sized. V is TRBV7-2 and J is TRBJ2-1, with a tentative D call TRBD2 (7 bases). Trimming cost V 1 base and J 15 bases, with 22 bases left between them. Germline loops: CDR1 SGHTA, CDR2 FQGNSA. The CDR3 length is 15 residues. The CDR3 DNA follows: TGTGCCAGCAGCTTAGAAGGGACAACAGGGAGGGGTCCGTTCTTC. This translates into CASSLEGTTGRGPFF.

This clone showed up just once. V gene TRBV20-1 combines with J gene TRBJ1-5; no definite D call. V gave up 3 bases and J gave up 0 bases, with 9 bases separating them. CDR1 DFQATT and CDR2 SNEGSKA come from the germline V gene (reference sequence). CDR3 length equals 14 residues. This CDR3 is CSASSGPSNQPQHF. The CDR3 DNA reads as TGCAGTGCTAGTTCCGGCCCTAGCAATCAGCCCCAGCATTTT.

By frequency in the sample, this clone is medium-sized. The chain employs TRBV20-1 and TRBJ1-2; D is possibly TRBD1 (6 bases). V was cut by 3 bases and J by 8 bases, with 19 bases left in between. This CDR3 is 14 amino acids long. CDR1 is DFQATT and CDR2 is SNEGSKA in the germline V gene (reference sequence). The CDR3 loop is CSASEKRGARGYTF. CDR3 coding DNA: TGCAGTGCTAGCGAAAAACGGGGGGCGCGGGGCTACACCTTC.

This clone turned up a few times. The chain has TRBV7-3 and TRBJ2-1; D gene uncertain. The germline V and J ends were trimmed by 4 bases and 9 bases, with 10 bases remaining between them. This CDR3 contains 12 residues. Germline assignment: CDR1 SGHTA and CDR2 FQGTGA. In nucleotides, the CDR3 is TGTGCCAGCAGCTCCTCCTCGGGTGAGCAGTTCTTC. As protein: CASSSSSGEQFF.

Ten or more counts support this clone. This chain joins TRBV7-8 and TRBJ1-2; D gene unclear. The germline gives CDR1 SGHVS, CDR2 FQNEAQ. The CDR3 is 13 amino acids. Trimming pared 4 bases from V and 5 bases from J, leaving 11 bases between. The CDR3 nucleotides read TGTGCCAGCAGCTCGGACGGAACTTATGGCTACACCTTC. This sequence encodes CASSSDGTYGYTF. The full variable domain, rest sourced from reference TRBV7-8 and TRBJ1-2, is GAGVSQSPRYKVAKRGQDVALRCDPISGHVSLFWYQQALGQGPEFLTYFQNEAQLDKSGLPSDRFFAERPEGSVSTLKIQRTQQEDSAVYLCASSSDGTYGYTFGSGTRLTVV.

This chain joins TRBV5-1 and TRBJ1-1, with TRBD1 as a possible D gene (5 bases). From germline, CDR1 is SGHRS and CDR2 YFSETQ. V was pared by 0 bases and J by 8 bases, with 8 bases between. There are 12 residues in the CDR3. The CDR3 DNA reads TGCGCCAGCAGCTTGGCCGGGGGGGAAGCTTTCTTT. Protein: CASSLAGGEAFF.

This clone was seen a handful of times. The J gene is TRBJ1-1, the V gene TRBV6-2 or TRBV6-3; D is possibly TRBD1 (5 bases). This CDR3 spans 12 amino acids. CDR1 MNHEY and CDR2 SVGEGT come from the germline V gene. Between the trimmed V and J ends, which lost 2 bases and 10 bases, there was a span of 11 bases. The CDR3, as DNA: TGTGCCAGCAGTTACGGGGATGGGGCAGCTTTCTTT. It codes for CASSYGDGAAFF.

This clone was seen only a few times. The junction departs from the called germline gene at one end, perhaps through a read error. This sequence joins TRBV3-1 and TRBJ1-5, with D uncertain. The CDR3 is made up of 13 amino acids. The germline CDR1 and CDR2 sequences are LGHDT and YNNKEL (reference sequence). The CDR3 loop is CASSQVHGRPQHF. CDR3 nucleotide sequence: TGTGCCAGCAGCCAAGTGCATGGTCGGCCCCAGCACTTT.

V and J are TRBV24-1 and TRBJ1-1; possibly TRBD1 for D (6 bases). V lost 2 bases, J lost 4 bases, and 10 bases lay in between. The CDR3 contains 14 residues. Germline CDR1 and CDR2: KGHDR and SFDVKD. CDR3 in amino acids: CATSDSRTVTEAFF. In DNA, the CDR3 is TGTGCCACCAGTGATTCAAGGACAGTCACTGAAGCTTTCTTT.

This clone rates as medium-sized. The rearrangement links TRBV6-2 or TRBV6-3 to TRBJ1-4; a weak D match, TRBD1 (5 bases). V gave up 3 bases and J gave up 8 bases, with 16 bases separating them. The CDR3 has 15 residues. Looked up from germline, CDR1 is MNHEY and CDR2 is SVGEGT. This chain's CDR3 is CASSYTGTRGEKLFF. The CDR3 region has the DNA TGTGCCAGCAGTTATACTGGGACGCGTGGCGAAAAACTGTTTTTT.

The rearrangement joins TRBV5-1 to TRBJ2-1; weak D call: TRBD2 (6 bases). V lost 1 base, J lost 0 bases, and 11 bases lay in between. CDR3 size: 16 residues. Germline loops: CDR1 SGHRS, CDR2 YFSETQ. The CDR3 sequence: CASSLNLGGSYNEQFF. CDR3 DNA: TGCGCCAGCAGCTTGAATTTGGGGGGCTCCTACAATGAGCAGTTCTTC.

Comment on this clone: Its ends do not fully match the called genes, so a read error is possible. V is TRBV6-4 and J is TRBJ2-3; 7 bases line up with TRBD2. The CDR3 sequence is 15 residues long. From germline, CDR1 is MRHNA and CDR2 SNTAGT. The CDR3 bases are TGTGCCAGCAGTGGTACTAGCGCGGGCACAGATACGCAGGATTTT. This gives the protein CASSGTSAGTDTQDF.

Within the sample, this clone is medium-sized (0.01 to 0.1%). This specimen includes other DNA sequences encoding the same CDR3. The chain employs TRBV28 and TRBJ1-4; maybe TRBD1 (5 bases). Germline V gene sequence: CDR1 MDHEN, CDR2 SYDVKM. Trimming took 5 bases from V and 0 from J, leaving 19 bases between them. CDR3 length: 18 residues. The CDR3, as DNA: TGTGCCAGCAGTCCTATATATACCCCCAGGGCAACTAATGAAAAACTGTTTTTT. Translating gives CASSPIYTPRATNEKLFF. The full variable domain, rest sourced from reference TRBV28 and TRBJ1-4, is DVKVTQSSRYLVKRTGEKVFLECVQDMDHENMFWYRQDPGLGLRLIYFSYDVKMKEKGDIPEGYSVSREKKERFSLILESASTNQTSMYLCASSPIYTPRATNEKLFFGSGTQLSVL.

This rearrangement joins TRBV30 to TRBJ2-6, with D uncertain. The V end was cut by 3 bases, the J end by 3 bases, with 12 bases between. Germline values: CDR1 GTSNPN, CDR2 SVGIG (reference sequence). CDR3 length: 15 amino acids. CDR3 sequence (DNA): TGTGCCTGGAGCGTGGCCAGGAGTGGGGCCAACGTCCTGACTTTC. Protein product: CAWSVARSGANVLTF.

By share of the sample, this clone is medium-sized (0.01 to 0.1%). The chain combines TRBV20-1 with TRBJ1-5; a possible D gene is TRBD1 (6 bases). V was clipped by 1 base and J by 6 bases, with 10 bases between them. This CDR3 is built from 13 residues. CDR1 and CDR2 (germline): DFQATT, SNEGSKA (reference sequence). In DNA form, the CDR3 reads TGCAGTGCTAGAGGGGGGCTTGGTCAGCCCCAGCATTTT. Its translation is CSARGGLGQPQHF.

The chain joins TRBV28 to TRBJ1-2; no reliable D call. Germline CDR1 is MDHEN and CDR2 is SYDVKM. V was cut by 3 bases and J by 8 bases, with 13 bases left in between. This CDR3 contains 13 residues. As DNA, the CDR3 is TGTGCCAGCAGTTTGGGGTACTTTAGCGGCTACACCTTC. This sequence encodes CASSLGYFSGYTF.